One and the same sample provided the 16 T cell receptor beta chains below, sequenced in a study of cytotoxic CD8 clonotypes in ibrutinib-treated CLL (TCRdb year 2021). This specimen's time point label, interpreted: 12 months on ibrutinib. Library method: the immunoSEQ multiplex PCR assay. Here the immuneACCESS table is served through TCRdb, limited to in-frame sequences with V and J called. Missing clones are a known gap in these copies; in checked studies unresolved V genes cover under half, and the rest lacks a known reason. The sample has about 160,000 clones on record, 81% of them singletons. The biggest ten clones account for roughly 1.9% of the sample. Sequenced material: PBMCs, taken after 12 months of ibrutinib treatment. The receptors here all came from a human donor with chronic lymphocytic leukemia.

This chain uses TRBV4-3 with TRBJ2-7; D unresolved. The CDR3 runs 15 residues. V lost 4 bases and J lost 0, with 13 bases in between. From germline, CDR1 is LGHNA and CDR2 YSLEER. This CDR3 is CASSLRPSASYEQYF. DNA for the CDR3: TGCGCCAGCAGCCTTCGGCCGAGCGCCTCCTACGAGCAGTACTTC.

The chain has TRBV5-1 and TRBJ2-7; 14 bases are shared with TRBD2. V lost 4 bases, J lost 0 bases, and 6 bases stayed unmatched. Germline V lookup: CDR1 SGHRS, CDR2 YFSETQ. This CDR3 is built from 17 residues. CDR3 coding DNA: TGCGCCAGCAGCCAAGGGACTAGCGGGAGATTCTCCTACGAGCAGTACTTC. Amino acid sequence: CASSQGTSGRFSYEQYF.

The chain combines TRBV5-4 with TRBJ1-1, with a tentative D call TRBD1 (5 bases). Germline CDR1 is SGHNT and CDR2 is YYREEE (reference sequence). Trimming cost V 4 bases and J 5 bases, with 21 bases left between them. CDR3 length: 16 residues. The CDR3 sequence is CASSPTSGPPSTEAFF. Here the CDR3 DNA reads TGTGCCAGCAGCCCCACCTCGGGGCCCCCGAGTACTGAAGCTTTCTTT.

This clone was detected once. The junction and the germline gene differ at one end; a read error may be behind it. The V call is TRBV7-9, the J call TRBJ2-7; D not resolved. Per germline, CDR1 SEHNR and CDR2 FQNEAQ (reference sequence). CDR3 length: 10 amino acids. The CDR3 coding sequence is TGTGCCAGCAGCTTAGGGCCAGACGGGTTC. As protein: CASSLGPDGF. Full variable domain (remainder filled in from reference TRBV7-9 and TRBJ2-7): DTGVSQNPRHKITKRGQNVTFRCDPISEHNRLYWYRQTLGQGPEFLTYFQNEAQLEKSRLLSDRFSAERPKGSFSTLEIQRTEQGDSAMYLCASSLGPDGFGPGTRLTVT.

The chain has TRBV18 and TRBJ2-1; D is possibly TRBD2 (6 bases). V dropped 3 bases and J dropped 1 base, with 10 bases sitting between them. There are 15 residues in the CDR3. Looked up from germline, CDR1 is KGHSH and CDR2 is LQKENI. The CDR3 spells CASSPRRGSYNEQFF. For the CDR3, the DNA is TGTGCCAGCTCACCGCGGCGGGGTTCCTACAATGAGCAGTTCTTC. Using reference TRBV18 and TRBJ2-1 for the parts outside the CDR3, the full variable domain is NAGVMQNPRHLVRRRGQEARLRCSPMKGHSHVYWYRQLPEEGLKFMVYLQKENIIDESGMPKERFSAEFPKEGPSILRIQQVVRGDSAAYFCASSPRRGSYNEQFFGPGTRLTVL.

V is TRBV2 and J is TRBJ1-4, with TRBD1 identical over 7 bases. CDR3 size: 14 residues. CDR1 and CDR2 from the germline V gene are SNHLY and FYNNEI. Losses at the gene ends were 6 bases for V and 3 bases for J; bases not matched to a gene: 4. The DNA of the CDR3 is TGTGCCAGCAGCCAGGGGGTCGCTAATGAAAAACTGTTTTTT. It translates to CASSQGVANEKLFF. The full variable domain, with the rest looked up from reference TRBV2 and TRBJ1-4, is EPEVTQTPSHQVTQMGQEVILRCVPISNHLYFYWYRQILGQKVEFLVSFYNNEISEKSEIFDDQFSVERPDGSNFTLKIRSTKLEDSAMYFCASSQGVANEKLFFGSGTQLSVL.

The DNA for the CDR3 is TGTGCCAGCAACGCCCGGCCTGGAAACACCATATATTTT. It specifies CASNARPGNTIYF. The genes are TRBV2 and TRBJ1-3; D gene ambiguous. Germline V gives CDR1 SNHLY, CDR2 FYNNEI. With 7 bases removed from V and 2 bases from J, the gap between germline ends came to 9 bases. CDR3 length equals 13 residues.

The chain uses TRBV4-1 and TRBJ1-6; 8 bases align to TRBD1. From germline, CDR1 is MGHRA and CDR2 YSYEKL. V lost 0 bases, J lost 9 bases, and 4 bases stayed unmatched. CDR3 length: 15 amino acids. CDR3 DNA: TGCGCCAGCAGCCAAGAAGGGACAGGTATTTCACCCCTCCACTTT. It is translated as CASSQEGTGISPLHF.

CDR3 bases: TGTGCCAGCAGCTTACCTGGAAGCACAGATACGCAGTATTTT. Translation: CASSLPGSTDTQYF. The chain employs TRBV7-2 and TRBJ2-3, with D uncertain. This CDR3 is built from 14 residues. Germline CDR1 SGHTA, CDR2 FQGNSA. Trimming stripped 2 bases from V and 0 bases from J, with 6 bases between. Full variable domain (rest looked up from reference TRBV7-2 and TRBJ2-3): GAGVSQSPSNKVTEKGKDVELRCDPISGHTALYWYRQSLGQGLEFLIYFQGNSAPDKSGLPSDRFSAERTGGSVSTLTIQRTQQEDSAVYLCASSLPGSTDTQYFGPGTRLTVL.

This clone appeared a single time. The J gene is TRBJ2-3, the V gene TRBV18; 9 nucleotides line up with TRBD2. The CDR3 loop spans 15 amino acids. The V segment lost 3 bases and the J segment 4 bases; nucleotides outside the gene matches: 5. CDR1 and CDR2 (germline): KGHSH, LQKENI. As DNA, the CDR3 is TGTGCCAGCTCACCGGCGGGGGGGCCACCAGATACGCAGTATTTT. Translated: CASSPAGGPPDTQYF.

CDR3 protein: CASSARQGGSGLAGYTF. The DNA for the CDR3 is TGTGCCAGCAGCGCAAGACAGGGGGGTTCGGGATTGGCTGGCTACACCTTC. V is TRBV7-6 and J is TRBJ1-2, with 9 bases identical to TRBD1. The germline V gene encodes CDR1 SGHVS and CDR2 FNYEAQ. The length of the CDR3 is 17 residues. V lost 5 bases to trimming and J lost 7 bases; unmatched junction nucleotides: 17.

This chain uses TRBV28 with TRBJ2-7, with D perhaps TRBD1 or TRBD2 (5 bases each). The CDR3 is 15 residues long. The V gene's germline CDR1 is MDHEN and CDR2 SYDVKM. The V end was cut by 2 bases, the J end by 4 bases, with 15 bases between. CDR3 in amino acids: CASSLPQVSGYEQYF. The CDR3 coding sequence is TGTGCCAGCAGTTTACCACAGGTGTCGGGGTACGAGCAGTACTTC.

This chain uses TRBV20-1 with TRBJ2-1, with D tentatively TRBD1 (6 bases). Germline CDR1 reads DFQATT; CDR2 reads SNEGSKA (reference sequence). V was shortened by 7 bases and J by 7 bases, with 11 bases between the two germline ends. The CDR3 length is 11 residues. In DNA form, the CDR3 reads TGCAGTGTCAGACAGGAGAATGAGCAGTTCTTC. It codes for CSVRQENEQFF.

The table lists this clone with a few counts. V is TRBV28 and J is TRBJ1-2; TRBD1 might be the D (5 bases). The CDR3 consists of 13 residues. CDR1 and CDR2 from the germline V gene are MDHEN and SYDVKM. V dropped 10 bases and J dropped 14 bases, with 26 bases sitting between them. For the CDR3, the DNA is TGTGCCACCTTCACCCGGGACTCCAGAAAGACGACCTTC. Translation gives CATFTRDSRKTTF.

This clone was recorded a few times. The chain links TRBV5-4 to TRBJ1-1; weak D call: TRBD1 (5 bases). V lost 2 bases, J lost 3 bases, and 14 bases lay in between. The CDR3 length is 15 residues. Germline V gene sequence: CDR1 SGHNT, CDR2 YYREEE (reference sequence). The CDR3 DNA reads TGTGCCAGCAGCTTTGGCGGACAAGAGGACACTGAAGCTTTCTTT. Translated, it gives CASSFGGQEDTEAFF.

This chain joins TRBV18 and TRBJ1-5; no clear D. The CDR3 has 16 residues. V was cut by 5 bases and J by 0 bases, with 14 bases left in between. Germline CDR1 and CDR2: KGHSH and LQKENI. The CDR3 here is CASSSSTPNSNQPQHF. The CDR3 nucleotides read TGTGCCAGCTCATCATCAACACCGAATAGCAATCAGCCCCAGCATTTT.